These T cell receptor beta chains were read from a single sample in a study of graft-versus-host responses after intestinal transplantation. Assay: immunoSEQ multiplex PCR; the TCRdb copy retains only in-frame clones and omits some. The repertoire includes thousands of clones, approximately 30% of them detected once, and under 6% sits in the top ten. Specimen: alloreactive CD4+ T cells from a mixed lymphocyte reaction culture, collected before intestinal transplant. These receptor sequences come from a human patient who received an intestinal transplant. CDR3s include the opening cysteine and the closing phenylalanine or tryptophan. Fields, in order: CDR3 length, clone size, V gene, J gene, D gene, CDR3 protein, CDR3 DNA. A D gene is named only where the DNA matches it firmly. Clone size is not always given. Where it is, it says once, few, many or a class for expanded clones.

CDR3 length: 12; clone size: medium-sized; V gene: TRBV28; J gene: TRBJ1-3; D gene: TRBD1; CDR3 protein: CASSRGQGTIYF; CDR3 DNA: TGTGCCAGCAGCCGGGGACAGGGGACCATATATTTT
CDR3 length: 13; clone size: NA; V gene: TRBV28; J gene: TRBJ1-3; D gene: NA; CDR3 protein: CASSGGGGNTIYF; CDR3 DNA: TGTGCCAGCAGCGGAGGAGGTGGAAACACCATATATTTT
CDR3 length: 14; clone size: NA; V gene: TRBV30; J gene: TRBJ2-7; D gene: NA; CDR3 protein: CAWSHGGKLYEQYF; CDR3 DNA: TGTGCCTGGAGTCATGGGGGCAAGCTATACGAGCAGTACTTC
CDR3 length: 13; clone size: medium-sized; V gene: TRBV6-6; J gene: TRBJ1-5; D gene: NA; CDR3 protein: CASSYEVGQPQHF; CDR3 DNA: TGTGCCAGCAGTTACGAAGTCGGTCAGCCCCAGCATTTT
CDR3 length: 14; clone size: few; V gene: TRBV5-6; J gene: TRBJ2-3; D gene: TRBD2; CDR3 protein: CASSLGLAGDTQYF; CDR3 DNA: TGTGCCAGCAGCTTGGGACTAGCGGGAGATACGCAGTATTTT
CDR3 length: 15; clone size: once; V gene: TRBV5-4; J gene: TRBJ1-1; D gene: NA; CDR3 protein: CASSLAPDADTEAFF; CDR3 DNA: TGTGCCAGCAGCTTGGCCCCGGATGCGGACACTGAAGCTTTCTTT
CDR3 length: 13; clone size: NA; V gene: TRBV25-1; J gene: TRBJ2-7; D gene: TRBD1; CDR3 protein: CASAASGTGKEYF; CDR3 DNA: TGTGCCAGCGCGGCTTCGGGGACAGGGAAGGAGTACTTC
CDR3 length: 14; clone size: NA; V gene: TRBV19; J gene: TRBJ2-5; D gene: NA; CDR3 protein: CASSTGGTQETQYF; CDR3 DNA: TGTGCCAGTAGTACGGGTGGGACTCAGGAGACCCAGTACTTC
CDR3 length: 15; clone size: medium-sized; V gene: TRBV2; J gene: TRBJ2-2; D gene: NA; CDR3 protein: CASSGPGVNTGELFF; CDR3 DNA: TGTGCCAGCAGTGGTCCAGGGGTTAACACCGGGGAGCTGTTTTTT
CDR3 length: 14; clone size: medium-sized; V gene: TRBV9; J gene: TRBJ1-6; D gene: NA; CDR3 protein: CASSVGEGGSPLHF; CDR3 DNA: TGTGCCAGCAGCGTAGGGGAGGGTGGATCACCCCTCCACTTT
CDR3 length: 15; clone size: few; V gene: TRBV10-2; J gene: TRBJ2-3; D gene: TRBD1; CDR3 protein: CASPLRDRVKDTQYF; CDR3 DNA: TGCGCCAGCCCGCTCCGGGACAGGGTGAAAGATACGCAGTATTTT
CDR3 length: 15; clone size: NA; V gene: TRBV2; J gene: TRBJ1-2; D gene: NA; CDR3 protein: CASSEGPGSRYGYTF; CDR3 DNA: TGTGCCAGCAGTGAAGGTCCGGGATCAAGGTATGGCTACACCTTC
CDR3 length: 13; clone size: NA; V gene: TRBV9; J gene: TRBJ2-5; D gene: NA; CDR3 protein: CASSVDGGETQYF; CDR3 DNA: TGTGCCAGCAGCGTAGACGGCGGCGAGACCCAGTACTTC
CDR3 length: 13; clone size: NA; V gene: TRBV6-5; J gene: TRBJ1-2; D gene: TRBD1; CDR3 protein: CASSDRGGYGYTF; CDR3 DNA: TGTGCCAGTTCGGACAGGGGTGGCTATGGCTACACCTTC
CDR3 length: 16; clone size: NA; V gene: TRBV27; J gene: TRBJ1-6; D gene: TRBD1; CDR3 protein: CASSLSGQGYNSPLHF; CDR3 DNA: TGTGCCAGCAGTTTATCAGGACAGGGGTATAATTCACCCCTCCACTTT
CDR3 length: 16; clone size: NA; V gene: TRBV5-4; J gene: TRBJ2-1; D gene: NA; CDR3 protein: CASSLAAASFLDKQFF; CDR3 DNA: TGTGCCAGCAGCTTGGCCGCGGCTAGCTTTCTCGATAAGCAGTTCTTC
CDR3 length: 13; clone size: NA; V gene: TRBV6-5; J gene: TRBJ1-6; D gene: TRBD1; CDR3 protein: CASGTGEASPLHF; CDR3 DNA: TGTGCCAGCGGGACAGGGGAAGCTTCACCCCTCCACTTT
CDR3 length: 19; clone size: few; V gene: TRBV5-5; J gene: TRBJ2-2; D gene: TRBD1; CDR3 protein: CASSLRTSQGQANTGELFF; CDR3 DNA: TGTGCCAGCAGCTTGCGAACCTCACAAGGACAGGCGAACACCGGGGAGCTGTTTTTT
CDR3 length: 15; clone size: once; V gene: TRBV5-1; J gene: TRBJ1-3; D gene: TRBD1; CDR3 protein: CASSLEGGRGNTIYF; CDR3 DNA: TGCGCCAGCAGCTTGGAAGGGGGCCGTGGAAACACCATATATTTT
CDR3 length: 17; clone size: NA; V gene: TRBV5-1; J gene: TRBJ2-3; D gene: TRBD2; CDR3 protein: CASSLARTSGGGDTQYF; CDR3 DNA: TGCGCCAGCAGCTTGGCCCGGACTAGCGGAGGGGGCGATACGCAGTATTTT
CDR3 length: 14; clone size: NA; V gene: TRBV28; J gene: TRBJ1-1; D gene: NA; CDR3 protein: CASSRGGMNTEAFF; CDR3 DNA: TGTGCCAGCAGTCGGGGGGGAATGAACACTGAAGCTTTCTTT
CDR3 length: 11; clone size: NA; V gene: TRBV2; J gene: TRBJ1-5; D gene: TRBD1; CDR3 protein: CASGDGTGLNF; CDR3 DNA: TGTGCCAGCGGGGATGGGACAGGTTTGAATTTT
CDR3 length: 15; clone size: NA; V gene: TRBV9; J gene: TRBJ2-7; D gene: TRBD1; CDR3 protein: CASSPRTGGIYEQYF; CDR3 DNA: TGTGCCAGCAGCCCGAGGACAGGGGGCATCTACGAGCAGTACTTC
CDR3 length: 12; clone size: few; V gene: TRBV5-1; J gene: TRBJ2-1; D gene: NA; CDR3 protein: CASSLRVGEQFF; CDR3 DNA: TGCGCCAGCAGCCTCAGGGTTGGAGAGCAGTTCTTC
CDR3 length: 13; clone size: NA; V gene: TRBV23-1; J gene: TRBJ1-5; D gene: NA; CDR3 protein: CASSQTVEQPQHF; CDR3 DNA: TGCGCCAGCAGTCAGACAGTAGAACAGCCCCAGCATTTT
CDR3 length: 11; clone size: NA; V gene: TRBV20-1; J gene: TRBJ2-5; D gene: NA; CDR3 protein: CSSRIQETQYF; CDR3 DNA: TGCAGTAGCCGCATCCAAGAGACCCAGTACTTC
CDR3 length: 16; clone size: NA; V gene: TRBV27; J gene: TRBJ2-1; D gene: NA; CDR3 protein: CASSSYTPSVVDEQFF; CDR3 DNA: TGTGCCAGCAGTTCATACACCCCCAGCGTTGTTGATGAGCAGTTCTTC
CDR3 length: 16; clone size: few; V gene: TRBV9; J gene: TRBJ2-5; D gene: TRBD2; CDR3 protein: CASSLRSRGVQETQYF; CDR3 DNA: TGTGCCAGCAGCCTCCGTTCGCGGGGGGTACAAGAGACCCAGTACTTC
CDR3 length: 16; clone size: NA; V gene: TRBV5-4; J gene: TRBJ2-6; D gene: TRBD1; CDR3 protein: CASSPGGLAGANVLTF; CDR3 DNA: TGTGCCAGCAGCCCAGGGGGCCTGGCTGGGGCCAACGTCCTGACTTTC
CDR3 length: 17; clone size: NA; V gene: TRBV5-1; J gene: TRBJ2-3; D gene: TRBD2; CDR3 protein: CASSLPLAGERRDTQYF; CDR3 DNA: TGCGCCAGCAGCTTGCCACTAGCGGGAGAAAGAAGGGATACGCAGTATTTT
CDR3 length: 15; clone size: NA; V gene: TRBV11-3; J gene: TRBJ1-2; D gene: TRBD1; CDR3 protein: CASSPGTGAAYGYTF; CDR3 DNA: TGTGCCAGCAGCCCCGGGACAGGGGCGGCCTATGGCTACACCTTC
CDR3 length: 13; clone size: NA; V gene: TRBV28; J gene: TRBJ1-2; D gene: NA; CDR3 protein: CASSLQGWGGYTF; CDR3 DNA: TGTGCCAGCAGTTTACAGGGTTGGGGTGGCTACACCTTC
CDR3 length: 14; clone size: NA; V gene: TRBV7-2; J gene: TRBJ1-5; D gene: TRBD1; CDR3 protein: CASSLTGGNQPQHF; CDR3 DNA: TGTGCCAGCAGCTTAACAGGGGGCAATCAGCCCCAGCATTTT
CDR3 length: 17; clone size: medium-sized; V gene: TRBV19; J gene: TRBJ2-3; D gene: TRBD2; CDR3 protein: CASSRAGGPPSVGTQYF; CDR3 DNA: TGTGCCAGTAGCAGAGCGGGAGGACCCCCGAGCGTGGGGACGCAGTATTTT
CDR3 length: 17; clone size: NA; V gene: TRBV5-1; J gene: TRBJ2-3; D gene: TRBD2; CDR3 protein: CASTGLAGTTSTDTQYF; CDR3 DNA: TGCGCCAGCACCGGACTAGCGGGGACTACTAGCACAGATACGCAGTATTTT
CDR3 length: 14; clone size: NA; V gene: TRBV10-3; J gene: TRBJ2-1; D gene: TRBD2; CDR3 protein: CAAGIGREGYEQFF; CDR3 DNA: TGTGCCGCGGGAATTGGGCGGGAGGGCTATGAGCAGTTCTTC
CDR3 length: 14; clone size: few; V gene: TRBV5-8; J gene: TRBJ1-5; D gene: NA; CDR3 protein: CASSLQDSNQPQHF; CDR3 DNA: TGTGCCAGCAGCTTACAGGATAGCAATCAGCCCCAGCATTTT
CDR3 length: 14; clone size: NA; V gene: TRBV19; J gene: TRBJ1-5; D gene: NA; CDR3 protein: CASSGPASNQPQHF; CDR3 DNA: TGTGCCAGTAGTGGGCCCGCAAGCAATCAGCCCCAGCATTTT
CDR3 length: 15; clone size: few; V gene: TRBV2; J gene: TRBJ1-4; D gene: TRBD1; CDR3 protein: CASSRQGARREKLFF; CDR3 DNA: TGTGCCAGCAGCCGACAGGGGGCTAGGAGAGAAAAACTGTTTTTT
CDR3 length: 15; clone size: NA; V gene: TRBV7-6; J gene: TRBJ2-1; D gene: TRBD2; CDR3 protein: CASSLARAGGSEQFF; CDR3 DNA: TGTGCCAGCAGCTTAGCTCGAGCGGGGGGAAGTGAGCAGTTCTTC
CDR3 length: 14; clone size: medium-sized; V gene: TRBV2; J gene: TRBJ1-2; D gene: NA; CDR3 protein: CASSGGHRSYGYTF; CDR3 DNA: TGTGCCAGCAGTGGGGGACATCGATCGTATGGCTACACCTTC
CDR3 length: 15; clone size: few; V gene: TRBV30; J gene: TRBJ1-6; D gene: TRBD1; CDR3 protein: CAWRDRSSYNSPLHF; CDR3 DNA: TGTGCCTGGAGGGACAGGAGCTCCTATAATTCACCCCTCCACTTT
CDR3 length: 17; clone size: medium-sized; V gene: TRBV4-2; J gene: TRBJ2-3; D gene: TRBD2; CDR3 protein: CASSQGRGGGTTDTQYF; CDR3 DNA: TGTGCCAGCAGCCAAGGGAGGGGCGGGGGGACCACAGATACGCAGTATTTT
CDR3 length: 15; clone size: NA; V gene: TRBV19; J gene: TRBJ1-2; D gene: TRBD1; CDR3 protein: CASSPQGRELYGYTF; CDR3 DNA: TGTGCCAGTAGTCCACAGGGGCGGGAACTCTATGGCTACACCTTC
CDR3 length: 11; clone size: NA; V gene: TRBV30; J gene: TRBJ2-3; D gene: NA; CDR3 protein: CAWSVASTQYF; CDR3 DNA: TGTGCCTGGAGTGTGGCAAGTACGCAGTATTTT
CDR3 length: 17; clone size: medium-sized; V gene: TRBV7-9; J gene: TRBJ1-4; D gene: TRBD1; CDR3 protein: CASSYAGGRATNEKLFF; CDR3 DNA: TGTGCCAGCAGCTACGCAGGGGGCCGGGCAACTAATGAAAAACTGTTTTTT
CDR3 length: 17; clone size: NA; V gene: TRBV10-3; J gene: TRBJ1-1; D gene: NA; CDR3 protein: CAISESTGRGTNTEAFF; CDR3 DNA: TGTGCCATCAGTGAGTCGACTGGCAGGGGTACCAACACTGAAGCTTTCTTT
CDR3 length: 15; clone size: NA; V gene: TRBV19; J gene: TRBJ2-5; D gene: TRBD2; CDR3 protein: CASSIVAGGFETQYF; CDR3 DNA: TGTGCCAGTAGTATAGTTGCGGGGGGGTTTGAGACCCAGTACTTC
CDR3 length: 13; clone size: NA; V gene: TRBV15; J gene: TRBJ2-3; D gene: NA; CDR3 protein: CATSVRYTDTQYF; CDR3 DNA: TGTGCCACCAGCGTCAGGTACACAGATACGCAGTATTTT
CDR3 length: 13; clone size: NA; V gene: TRBV6-5; J gene: TRBJ2-1; D gene: TRBD2; CDR3 protein: CASSYGGLSEQFF; CDR3 DNA: TGTGCCAGCAGTTACGGGGGACTAAGTGAGCAGTTCTTC
CDR3 length: 14; clone size: few; V gene: TRBV14; J gene: TRBJ1-3; D gene: NA; CDR3 protein: CASSQVGPRNTIYF; CDR3 DNA: TGTGCCAGCAGCCAAGTGGGGCCCCGAAACACCATATATTTT
CDR3 length: 12; clone size: NA; V gene: TRBV10-3; J gene: TRBJ2-7; D gene: NA; CDR3 protein: CAISDPAGEQYF; CDR3 DNA: TGTGCCATCAGTGATCCGGCGGGGGAGCAGTACTTC
CDR3 length: 19; clone size: NA; V gene: TRBV11-2; J gene: TRBJ2-7; D gene: TRBD2; CDR3 protein: CASSHLPGLAGIFNYEQYF; CDR3 DNA: TGTGCCAGCAGTCACCTGCCGGGACTAGCGGGTATTTTCAACTACGAGCAGTACTTC
CDR3 length: 14; clone size: NA; V gene: TRBV28; J gene: TRBJ1-2; D gene: TRBD1; CDR3 protein: CASRHRGRGTGYTF; CDR3 DNA: TGTGCCAGCAGACACAGGGGGAGGGGAACCGGCTACACCTTC
CDR3 length: 13; clone size: once; V gene: TRBV7-3; J gene: TRBJ1-4; D gene: NA; CDR3 protein: CASSPSGGEKLFF; CDR3 DNA: TGTGCCAGCAGCCCATCGGGGGGTGAAAAACTGTTTTTT